Many counts were recorded for the clone carrying this T cell receptor (beta chain). Its specificity is not known. These data belong to a study of identical twins. TCRdb redid the calling of the 5' RACE reads with MiXCR, one entry per CDR3 protein. The sample yields around 680,000 distinct CDR3 sequences, roughly 8% seen once. General study findings and limits: Conclusions rested on cross-sectional statistics rather than following the same donors. A lower insertion count was a feature of abundant cord blood beta clonotypes, with no such feature in memory repertoires. Alpha sequences out of frame and shared by twins had excess low generation probability. Excess sharing by twins proved weaker in beta out-of-frame sequences.

Germline V gene lookup returns CDR1 SGHAT and CDR2 FQNNGV. The V and J ends lost 4 bases and 4 bases respectively, with 16 bases between them. The length of the CDR3 is 15 residues. The sample was also reused in another study, on yellow fever vaccine responses in identical twins.

The sequencing sample was made of PBMCs. The chain combines TRBV11-2 with TRBJ2-5; a possible D gene is TRBD1 (5 bases). The receptor was isolated from a woman aged 18-29 years in good health. The CDR3 region has the DNA TGTGCCAGCAGCTCGACAGCACAGACCACAGAGACCCAGTACTTC. Protein: CASSSTAQTTETQYF.